The rows below give T cell receptor beta chains drawn from one sample of a study of T cell repertoires in cytomegalovirus infection. In TCRdb, the reads were re-called with MiXCR into one record per CDR3 protein. The table records almost 300,000 distinct CDR3 sequences, roughly a tenth of them present only once. What was sequenced was PBMCs. Source of these receptors: a human donor in good health (CMV status not recorded). Some clones in this sample may be carry-over from other donors' samples. Both conserved end residues are part of each CDR3. The order of the fields is J gene, V gene, clone size, D gene, CDR3 protein, CDR3 DNA. The D gene is left open where the match is weak. Clone size is shown for a subset of rows, as once, few, many or a class of expanded clone.

J: TRBJ2-7; V: TRBV20-1; size: many; D: TRBD2; CDR3: CSAKTSGGLIGEQYF; DNA: TGCAGTGCTAAGACTAGCGGGGGTCTAATTGGCGAGCAGTACTTC
J: TRBJ2-3; V: TRBV20-1; size: NA; D: TRBD2; CDR3: CSAPGERGAHTDTQYF; DNA: TGCAGTGCCCCAGGGGAGCGGGGGGCACACACAGATACGCAGTATTTT
J: TRBJ1-1; V: TRBV6-2/TRBV6-3; size: many; D: TRBD1; CDR3: CASRETGSVAEAFF; DNA: TGTGCCAGCAGGGAGACAGGGTCGGTCGCTGAAGCTTTCTTT
J: TRBJ2-3; V: TRBV7-2; size: many; D: TRBD1; CDR3: CASTLQGARDTQYF; DNA: TGTGCCAGCACTCTACAGGGGGCGAGAGATACGCAGTATTTT
J: TRBJ1-1; V: TRBV5-5; size: NA; D: TRBD1; CDR3: CASSSYRGKAFF; DNA: TGTGCCAGCAGCTCTTACAGGGGTAAAGCTTTCTTT
J: TRBJ1-2; V: TRBV28; size: many; D: NA; CDR3: CASSLQGLDYGYTF; DNA: TGTGCCAGCAGTTTACAGGGGCTCGACTATGGCTACACCTTC
J: TRBJ1-2; V: TRBV5-6; size: NA; D: TRBD1; CDR3: CASRSTGTGDNYGYTF; DNA: TGTGCCAGCAGATCGACCGGGACAGGGGATAACTATGGCTACACCTTC
J: TRBJ1-5; V: TRBV2; size: few; D: NA; CDR3: CASSERWNQPQHF; DNA: TGTGCCAGCAGTGAAAGGTGGAATCAGCCCCAGCATTTT
J: TRBJ1-6; V: TRBV6-2/TRBV6-3; size: many; D: TRBD1; CDR3: CASRPLTGTADSPLHF; DNA: TGTGCCAGCAGACCCCTCACCGGGACAGCAGATTCACCCCTCCACTTT
J: TRBJ2-1; V: TRBV29-1; size: once; D: TRBD2; CDR3: CSVRGLAGAEQFF; DNA: TGCAGCGTTCGGGGACTAGCGGGGGCCGAGCAGTTCTTC
J: TRBJ1-1; V: TRBV25-1; size: many; D: TRBD1; CDR3: CASSESGGAVEAFF; DNA: TGTGCCAGCAGTGAATCAGGGGGCGCGGTTGAAGCTTTCTTT
J: TRBJ1-5; V: TRBV20-1; size: many; D: TRBD1; CDR3: CSARGGQGGNQPQHF; DNA: TGCAGTGCCAGAGGAGGACAGGGTGGCAATCAGCCCCAGCATTTT
J: TRBJ1-6; V: TRBV7-2; size: many; D: NA; CDR3: CASSSEGGSNSPLHF; DNA: TGTGCCAGCAGCTCGGAGGGGGGGTCCAATTCACCCCTCCACTTT
J: TRBJ2-5; V: TRBV6-5; size: many; D: NA; CDR3: CASSRQAVSQTQYF; DNA: TGTGCCAGCAGCCGACAGGCCGTCTCGCAGACCCAGTACTTC
J: TRBJ1-3; V: TRBV11-2; size: many; D: NA; CDR3: CASSLTGLRSGNTIYF; DNA: TGTGCCAGCAGCTTAACGGGTTTACGCTCTGGAAACACCATATATTTT
J: TRBJ2-5; V: TRBV6-2/TRBV6-3; size: many; D: NA; CDR3: CASSRVETTYF; DNA: TGTGCCAGCAGTCGGGTGGAGACGACGTACTTC
J: TRBJ1-5; V: TRBV7-2; size: many; D: NA; CDR3: CASSLGGAGPHSNQPQHF; DNA: TGTGCCAGCAGCTTAGGGGGCGCAGGGCCACATAGCAATCAGCCCCAGCATTTT
J: TRBJ2-1; V: TRBV28; size: many; D: TRBD1; CDR3: CASSADRAYNEQFF; DNA: TGTGCCAGCAGCGCGGACAGGGCATACAATGAGCAGTTCTTC
J: TRBJ2-7; V: TRBV7-2; size: many; D: TRBD1; CDR3: CASSLDRDSYYEQYF; DNA: TGTGCCAGCAGCTTAGACCGGGACAGCTACTACGAGCAGTACTTC
J: TRBJ2-1; V: TRBV20-1; size: many; D: TRBD2; CDR3: CSAGTSGGQSRAEQFF; DNA: TGCAGTGCTGGGACTAGCGGGGGTCAATCCAGGGCCGAGCAGTTCTTC
J: TRBJ1-1; V: TRBV7-7; size: many; D: NA; CDR3: CASSRTRNTEAFF; DNA: TGTGCTAGCAGCCGGACAAGGAACACTGAAGCTTTCTTT
J: TRBJ2-2; V: TRBV7-2; size: many; D: NA; CDR3: CASSLGPELFF; DNA: TGTGCCAGCAGCTTAGGGCCCGAGCTGTTTTTT
J: TRBJ2-1; V: TRBV20-1; size: many; D: NA; CDR3: CSARRGTENNEQFF; DNA: TGCAGTGCTAGACGCGGGACAGAGAACAATGAGCAGTTCTTC
J: TRBJ1-5; V: TRBV12-3/TRBV12-4; size: few; D: NA; CDR3: CASSPTGGPQHF; DNA: TGTGCCAGCAGCCCCACGGGGGGGCCCCAGCATTTT
J: TRBJ2-2; V: TRBV20-1; size: few; D: TRBD2; CDR3: CSARDRLAGPTGELFF; DNA: TGCAGTGCTAGAGACCGACTAGCGGGTCCTACCGGGGAGCTGTTTTTT
J: TRBJ2-5; V: TRBV6-6; size: many; D: NA; CDR3: CASSYLITGLKTQYF; DNA: TGTGCCAGCAGTTACCTCATTACAGGGTTGAAGACCCAGTACTTC
J: TRBJ2-2; V: TRBV5-4; size: many; D: TRBD1; CDR3: CASNIQGAGTGELFF; DNA: TGTGCCAGCAATATACAGGGGGCAGGCACCGGGGAGCTGTTTTTT
J: TRBJ2-5; V: TRBV2; size: once; D: NA; CDR3: CASIRSIQETQYF; DNA: TGTGCCAGCATACGCAGTATCCAAGAGACCCAGTACTTC
J: TRBJ2-1; V: TRBV7-9; size: many; D: NA; CDR3: CASSLTAEAFNEQFF; DNA: TGTGCCAGCAGCTTAACAGCGGAGGCCTTCAATGAGCAGTTCTTC
J: TRBJ2-1; V: TRBV6-1; size: NA; D: NA; CDR3: CASIRGGPSLEQFF; DNA: TGTGCCAGCATTCGCGGGGGCCCCTCTTTAGAGCAGTTCTTC
J: TRBJ1-1; V: TRBV14; size: many; D: NA; CDR3: CASSPYYTEAFF; DNA: TGTGCCAGCAGCCCGTATTACACTGAAGCTTTCTTT
J: TRBJ2-5; V: TRBV20-1; size: few; D: NA; CDR3: CSAVWGGLIGETQYF; DNA: TGCAGTGCGGTTTGGGGGGGGCTTATTGGGGAGACCCAGTACTTC
J: TRBJ2-2; V: TRBV20-1; size: many; D: NA; CDR3: CSARTVNTGELFF; DNA: TGCAGTGCTAGGACTGTCAACACCGGGGAGCTGTTTTTT
J: TRBJ2-3; V: TRBV7-3; size: NA; D: NA; CDR3: CASSSGDTASTDTQYF; DNA: TGTGCCAGCAGCTCCGGGGACACTGCTAGCACAGATACGCAGTATTTT
J: TRBJ1-2; V: TRBV23-1; size: many; D: TRBD1; CDR3: CASREKTGVSYGYTF; DNA: TGCGCCAGCAGGGAAAAGACAGGGGTCTCCTATGGCTACACCTTC
J: TRBJ1-2; V: TRBV7-9; size: NA; D: NA; CDR3: CASRNRTVSARGYTF; DNA: TGTGCCAGCAGAAACCGGACCGTGTCCGCTCGCGGCTACACCTTC
J: TRBJ2-1; V: TRBV19; size: few; D: NA; CDR3: CASSIAWTVYNEQFF; DNA: TGTGCCAGTAGTATTGCCTGGACAGTGTACAATGAGCAGTTCTTC
J: TRBJ2-2; V: TRBV5-1; size: NA; D: NA; CDR3: CASSLMEWSGELFF; DNA: TGCGCCAGCAGCCTCATGGAGTGGTCCGGGGAGCTGTTTTTT
J: TRBJ2-1; V: TRBV6-6; size: many; D: NA; CDR3: CASSYVPRPTPGEQFF; DNA: TGTGCCAGCAGTTACGTACCAAGGCCCACCCCCGGTGAGCAGTTCTTC
J: TRBJ1-2; V: TRBV25-1; size: many; D: TRBD1; CDR3: CASSEYGQAAYGYTF; DNA: TGTGCCAGCAGTGAATATGGACAGGCAGCCTATGGCTACACCTTC
J: TRBJ2-1; V: TRBV7-2; size: many; D: NA; CDR3: CASSLGRGAEQFF; DNA: TGTGCCAGCAGCTTAGGACGCGGGGCCGAGCAGTTCTTC
J: TRBJ1-4; V: TRBV20-1; size: few; D: NA; CDR3: CSAPALLKGEKLFF; DNA: TGCAGTGCCCCGGCTCTTCTCAAAGGGGAAAAACTGTTTTTT
J: TRBJ2-1; V: TRBV19; size: many; D: NA; CDR3: CASMGLGETSYNEQFF; DNA: TGTGCCAGTATGGGGTTGGGGGAAACCTCCTACAATGAGCAGTTCTTC
J: TRBJ2-6; V: TRBV20-1; size: many; D: NA; CDR3: CSARTTGSGANVLTF; DNA: TGCAGTGCTAGAACTACAGGCTCTGGGGCCAACGTCCTGACTTTT
J: TRBJ2-5; V: TRBV12-3/TRBV12-4; size: many; D: TRBD1; CDR3: CASNRQGLQETQYF; DNA: TGTGCCAGCAATCGACAGGGGCTTCAAGAGACCCAGTACTTC
J: TRBJ1-1; V: TRBV29-1; size: many; D: NA; CDR3: CSVREKGVNTEAFF; DNA: TGCAGCGTCCGAGAAAAAGGGGTGAACACTGAAGCTTTCTTT
J: TRBJ2-7; V: TRBV5-1; size: many; D: TRBD1; CDR3: CASSLVDRGAYEQYF; DNA: TGCGCCAGCAGCTTGGTTGACAGGGGAGCCTACGAGCAGTACTTC
J: TRBJ2-7; V: TRBV7-9; size: many; D: NA; CDR3: CASSRPARSYEQYF; DNA: TGTGCCAGCAGCCGTCCGGCCCGCTCCTACGAGCAGTACTTC
J: TRBJ1-3; V: TRBV10-2; size: many; D: NA; CDR3: CASRKGSGNTIYF; DNA: TGCGCCAGCAGGAAAGGCTCTGGAAACACCATATATTTT
J: TRBJ1-1; V: TRBV19; size: many; D: NA; CDR3: CASSIVGRGTEAFF; DNA: TGTGCCAGTAGTATTGTGGGCCGGGGCACTGAAGCTTTCTTT
J: TRBJ1-5; V: TRBV2; size: many; D: NA; CDR3: CASNPAGASSNQPQHF; DNA: TGTGCCAGCAATCCGGCAGGGGCTTCTAGCAATCAGCCCCAGCATTTT
J: TRBJ1-3; V: TRBV7-2; size: many; D: NA; CDR3: CASTRERGNTIYF; DNA: TGTGCCAGCACCAGAGAGAGGGGAAACACCATATATTTT
J: TRBJ2-1; V: TRBV14; size: few; D: TRBD1; CDR3: CASSQWTGINEQFF; DNA: TGTGCCAGCAGCCAATGGACAGGGATCAATGAGCAGTTCTTC
J: TRBJ2-7; V: TRBV2; size: many; D: NA; CDR3: CASSESGSFHYEQYF; DNA: TGTGCCAGCAGTGAATCAGGGAGTTTCCACTACGAGCAGTACTTC